This paragraph covers one T cell receptor beta chain sequence. Its specificity is not known. At one end the junction does not follow the germline gene, possibly because of a read error. These data are taken from a study of cytomegalovirus exposure and HLA in healthy donors. Findings and limits, study-wide: Previously analyzed data showed that most TCR beta V segments were productive at a frequency of about 87% or about 30%.

Use of 60 Vbeta and 13 Jbeta primers characterized the PCR. Data came from immunoSEQ multiplex PCR; TCRdb stores just in-frame clones and leaves some out. The sample holds 100,000 to 150,000 clones, 75% to 85% seen once. The material sequenced was PBMCs. The TCR originated in a man younger than 45 in good health and CMV-seropositive.

Here the CDR3 reads CAWSVQRGHHSGANGLTF. The CDR3 DNA reads as TGTGCCTGGAGTGTACAGAGGGGGCATCACTCTGGGGCCAACGGCCTGACTTTC. The V call is TRBV30, the J call TRBJ2-6, with 7 bases that match TRBD1. Germline CDR1 reads GTSNPN; CDR2 reads SVGIG (reference sequence). The CDR3 consists of 18 residues.